The clone carrying this T cell receptor beta chain was counted many times. Its antigen is not identified. Construction of TCR beta libraries relied on iRepertoire HTBI primers and on Arm-PCR targeting CDR3 regions. Each CDR3 protein gets one entry after TCRdb re-called the multiplex PCR reads with MiXCR. The sample has about 470,000 distinct CDR3 sequences; roughly 20% are singletons. The data were taken from a study of regulatory T cells in long-lasting Graves disease. The time point denotes: persistent/refractory GD, antithyroid drugs over 5 years with positive TRAb. RNA isolated from PBMCs was used to make the TCR library. Study results and caveats: Small numbers of samples may have cut accuracy.

The germline V gene has CDR1 SGHAT and CDR2 FQNNGV. The V gene end was trimmed by 0 bases and the J gene end by 2 bases; junction bases not matched to a gene: 6. There are 16 residues in the CDR3. The chain recombines TRBV11-2 with TRBJ2-7; the match to TRBD2 covers 8 bases. The origin of this receptor is a female donor with Graves disease. The sequences come from peripheral blood mononuclear cells (PBMCs), collected when the disease was refractory, from a patient treated with antithyroid drugs. CDR3 bases: TGTGCCAGCAGCTTAGAGAGGCTAGCGGGTGCCTACGAGCAGTACTTC. Translated: CASSLERLAGAYEQYF.